This T cell receptor beta chain was recovered during a study of shared clonotypes between healthy human individuals. General study findings and limits: When naive CD4 clonotypes were compared across several donors, about 4.8% were shared. Sampling covered nothing but blood. Tissue TCR repertoires likely differ from those found in blood.

This CDR3 has 15 amino acids. V lost 5 bases to trimming and J lost 4 bases, with 15 bases between them. Looked up from germline, CDR1 is SGHNT and CDR2 is YENEEA. Deep-level assay runs were performed. Profiling relied on immunoSEQ multiplex PCR, and the TCRdb table lists in-frame clones only, not all of them. The sample includes about 2 million clones, approximately 95% of them seen just once. Comments on this clone: Its specificity is not known.

CD4+ cells yielded CD45RA+ naive and CD45RA-negative memory subsets. The sequence was obtained from a man aged 18 to 29 in good health. The source material was naive CD4+ T cells sorted from blood. The subset is: CD45RA+ positively selected. The chain carries TRBV11-3 and TRBJ2-1; perhaps TRBD2 as D (5 bases). CDR3 loop: CASSHSRGGYNEQFF. The CDR3, as DNA: TGTGCCAGCAGCCATTCTAGAGGAGGATACAATGAGCAGTTCTTC.